This TCR beta chain appears in the sequencing data of a study of siplizumab effects on memory and regulatory T cells. The study's findings and limits: To unstimulated subsets, only a minor fraction of alloreactive clones could be mapped. Left unconfirmed was the suppressive function of proliferating Tregs from siplizumab cultures.

Germline loops: CDR1 SEHNR, CDR2 FQNEAQ (reference sequence). The CDR3 runs to 15 residues. V lost 7 bases to trimming and J lost 2 bases; unmatched junction nucleotides: 7. Data came from immunoSEQ multiplex PCR; TCRdb stores just in-frame clones and leaves some out. The table has tens of thousands of clones, about 97% seen once. Note on this clone: Antigen: not known.

The chain combines TRBV7-9 with TRBJ2-1, with 8 bases aligning to TRBD2. The sample comprised naive CD4+ T cells sorted from blood. This receptor was obtained from a human donor in good health. Here the CDR3 reads CASITGRGAYNEQFF. CDR3 nucleotide sequence: TGTGCCAGCATCACGGGGCGGGGGGCCTACAATGAGCAGTTCTTC.